This TCR beta chain was retrieved from a study of T-cell reconstitution after alpha-beta-depleted transplantation in children. This sample's TCRbeta library carried unique molecular identifier barcodes. Each CDR3 protein is one row after TCRdb ran MiXCR on the PCR reads. The sample gives about 240,000 distinct CDR3 sequences, more than 20% of which show up once; 2% to 3% is in the top ten. This clonotype was detected only a few times. The V and J ends lost 3 bases and 6 bases, in that order; junction bases with no gene match: 12. This CDR3 is 15 amino acids long. Germline loops: CDR1 DFQATT, CDR2 SNEGSKA (reference sequence).

The gene calls are TRBV20-1 and TRBJ1-2; the match to TRBD1 covers 8 bases. Here the sequenced sample was PBMCs, taken before TCRalphabeta/CD19-depleted stem cell transplant. The sequence derives from a girl aged 2-10 years with Fanconi anemia, due to receive a stem cell transplant. The CDR3 bases are TGCAGTGCTAGTCAAAAGAGGACAGGGTGGGATGGCTACACCTTC. Translated, it gives CSASQKRTGWDGYTF.